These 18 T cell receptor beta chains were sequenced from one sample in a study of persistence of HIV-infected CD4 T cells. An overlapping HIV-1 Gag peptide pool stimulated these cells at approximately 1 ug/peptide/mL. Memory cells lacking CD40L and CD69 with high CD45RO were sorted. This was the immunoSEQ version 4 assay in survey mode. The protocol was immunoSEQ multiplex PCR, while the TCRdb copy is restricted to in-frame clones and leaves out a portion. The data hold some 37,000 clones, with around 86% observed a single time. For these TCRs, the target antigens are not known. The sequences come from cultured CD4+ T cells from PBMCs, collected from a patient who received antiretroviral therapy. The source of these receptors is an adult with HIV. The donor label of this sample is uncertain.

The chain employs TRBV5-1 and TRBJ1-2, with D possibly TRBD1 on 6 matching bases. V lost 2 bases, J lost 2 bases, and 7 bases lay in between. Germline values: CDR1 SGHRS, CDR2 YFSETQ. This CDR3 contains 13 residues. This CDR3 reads CASSFDRNYGYTF. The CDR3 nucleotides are TGCGCCAGCAGCTTCGACAGGAACTATGGCTACACCTTC.

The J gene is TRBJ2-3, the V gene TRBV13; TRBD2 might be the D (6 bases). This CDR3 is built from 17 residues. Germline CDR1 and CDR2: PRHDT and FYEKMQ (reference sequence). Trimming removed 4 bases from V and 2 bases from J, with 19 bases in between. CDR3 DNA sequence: TGTGCCAGCAGCTCAAGGACCGCGGGGCCGTACACAGATACGCAGTATTTT. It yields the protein CASSSRTAGPYTDTQYF.

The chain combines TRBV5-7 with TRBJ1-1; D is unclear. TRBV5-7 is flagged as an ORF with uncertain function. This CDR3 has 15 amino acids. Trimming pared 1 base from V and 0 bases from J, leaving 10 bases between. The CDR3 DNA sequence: TGTGCCAGCAGCTTGACAAGGGAGATGAACACTGAAGCTTTCTTT. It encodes CASSLTREMNTEAFF.

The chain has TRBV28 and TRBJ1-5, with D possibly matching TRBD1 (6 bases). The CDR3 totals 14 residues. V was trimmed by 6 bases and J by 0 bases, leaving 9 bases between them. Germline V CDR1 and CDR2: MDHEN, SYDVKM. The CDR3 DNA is TGTGCCAGCAGCACAGGGAATAGCAATCAGCCCCAGCATTTT. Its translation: CASSTGNSNQPQHF. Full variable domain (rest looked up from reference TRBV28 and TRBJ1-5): DVKVTQSSRYLVKRTGEKVFLECVQDMDHENMFWYRQDPGLGLRLIYFSYDVKMKEKGDIPEGYSVSREKKERFSLILESASTNQTSMYLCASSTGNSNQPQHFGDGTRLSIL.

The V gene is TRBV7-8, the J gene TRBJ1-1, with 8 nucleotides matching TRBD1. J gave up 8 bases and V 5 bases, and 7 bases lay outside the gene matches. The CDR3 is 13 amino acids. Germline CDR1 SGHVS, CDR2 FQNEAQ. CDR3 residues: CASSRPGQAEAFF. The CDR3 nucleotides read TGTGCCAGCAGCCGCCCGGGACAGGCAGAAGCTTTCTTT.

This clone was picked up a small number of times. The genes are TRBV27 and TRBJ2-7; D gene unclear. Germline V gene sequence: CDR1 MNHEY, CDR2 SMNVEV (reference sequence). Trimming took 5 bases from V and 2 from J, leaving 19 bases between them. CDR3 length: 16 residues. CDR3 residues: CASSQVKLGQTYEQYF. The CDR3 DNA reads TGTGCCAGCAGTCAGGTAAAATTGGGCCAAACCTACGAGCAGTACTTC.

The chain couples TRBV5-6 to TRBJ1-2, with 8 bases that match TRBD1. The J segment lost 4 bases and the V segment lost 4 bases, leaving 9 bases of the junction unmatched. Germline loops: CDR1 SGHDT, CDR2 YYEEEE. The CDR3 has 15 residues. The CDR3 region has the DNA TGTGCCAGCAGCCCTAGACAGGGGCCCACCTATGGCTACACCTTC. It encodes CASSPRQGPTYGYTF.

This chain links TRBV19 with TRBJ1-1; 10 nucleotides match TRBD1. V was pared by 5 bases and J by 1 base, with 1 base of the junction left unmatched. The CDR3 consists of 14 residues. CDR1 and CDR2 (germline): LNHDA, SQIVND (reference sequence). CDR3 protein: CASSRDRGNTEAFF. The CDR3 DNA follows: TGTGCCAGTAGTCGGGACAGGGGGAACACTGAAGCTTTCTTT.

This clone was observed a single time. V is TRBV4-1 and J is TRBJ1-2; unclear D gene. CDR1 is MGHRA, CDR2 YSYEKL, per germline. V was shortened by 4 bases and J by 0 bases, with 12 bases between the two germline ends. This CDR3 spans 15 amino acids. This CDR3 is CASSRGLGPNYGYTF. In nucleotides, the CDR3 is TGCGCCAGCAGCCGTGGCCTTGGTCCTAACTATGGCTACACCTTC.

This chain's CDR3 is CASSIKQGAYGYTF. As DNA, the CDR3 is TGTGCCAGCAGTATCAAACAGGGGGCTTATGGCTACACCTTC. The chain has TRBV27 and TRBJ1-2; 9 nucleotides agree with TRBD1. The junction had 6 bases not matched to a gene; V was cut back by 5 bases and J by 5 bases. CDR1 MNHEY and CDR2 SMNVEV come from the germline V gene (reference sequence). The CDR3 sequence is 14 residues long.

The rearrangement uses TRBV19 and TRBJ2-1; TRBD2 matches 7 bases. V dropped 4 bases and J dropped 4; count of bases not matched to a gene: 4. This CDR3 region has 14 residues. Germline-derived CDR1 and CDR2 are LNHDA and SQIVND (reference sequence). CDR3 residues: CASSNSGDYNEQFF. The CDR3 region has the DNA TGTGCCAGTAGTAACAGCGGGGATTACAATGAGCAGTTCTTC.

This chain's CDR3 is CASGTWNEQFF. CDR3 DNA sequence: TGTGCCAGTGGCACTTGGAATGAGCAGTTCTTC. The chain links TRBV6-5 to TRBJ2-1; D gene unclear. Germline lookup yields CDR1 MNHEY and CDR2 SVGAGI. V gave up 9 bases and J gave up 7 bases, with 10 bases separating them. This CDR3 comprises 11 residues.

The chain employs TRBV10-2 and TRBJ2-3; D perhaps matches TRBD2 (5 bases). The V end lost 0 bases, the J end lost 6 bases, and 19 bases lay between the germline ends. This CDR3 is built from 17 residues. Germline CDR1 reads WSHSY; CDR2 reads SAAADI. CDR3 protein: CASSESRADSGLDTQYF. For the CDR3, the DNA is TGCGCCAGCAGTGAGTCGAGAGCGGACTCCGGGCTTGATACGCAGTATTTT.

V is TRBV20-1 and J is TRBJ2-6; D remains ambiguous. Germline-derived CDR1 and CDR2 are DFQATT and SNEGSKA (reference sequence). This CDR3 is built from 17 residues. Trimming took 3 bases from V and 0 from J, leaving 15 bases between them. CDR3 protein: CSASGQVSRSGANVLTF. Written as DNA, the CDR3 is TGCAGTGCTAGTGGGCAGGTCTCCCGCTCTGGGGCCAACGTCCTGACTTTC.

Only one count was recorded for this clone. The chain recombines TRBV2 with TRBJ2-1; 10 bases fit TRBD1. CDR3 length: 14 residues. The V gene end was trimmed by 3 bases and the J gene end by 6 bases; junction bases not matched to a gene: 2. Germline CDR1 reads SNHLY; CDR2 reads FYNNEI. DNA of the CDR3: TGTGCCAGCAGTGAGGGACAGGGGATCAATGAGCAGTTCTTC. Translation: CASSEGQGINEQFF.

The CDR3 nucleotides are TGTGCCAGCAGCGGGACACAGGAATATGGCTACACCTTC. This gives the protein CASSGTQEYGYTF. The chain carries TRBV6-6 and TRBJ1-2; weak D call: TRBD1 (6 bases). This CDR3 comprises 13 residues. Germline-derived CDR1 and CDR2 are MNHNY and SVGAGI (reference sequence). V was trimmed by 6 bases and J by 5 bases, leaving 13 bases between them.

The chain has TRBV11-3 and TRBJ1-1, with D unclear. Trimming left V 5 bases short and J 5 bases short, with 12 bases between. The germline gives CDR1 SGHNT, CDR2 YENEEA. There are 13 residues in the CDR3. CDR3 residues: CASSPSLYTEAFF. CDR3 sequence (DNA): TGTGCCAGCAGCCCGTCTTTGTATACTGAAGCTTTCTTT.

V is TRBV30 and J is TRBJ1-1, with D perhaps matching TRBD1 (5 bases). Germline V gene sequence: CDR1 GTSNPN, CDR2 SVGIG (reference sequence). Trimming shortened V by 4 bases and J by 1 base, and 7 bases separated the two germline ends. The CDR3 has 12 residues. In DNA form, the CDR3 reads TGTGCCTGGAACGACAGGAACACTGAAGCTTTCTTT. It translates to CAWNDRNTEAFF. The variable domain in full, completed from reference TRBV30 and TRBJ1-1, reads SQTIHQWPATLVQPVGSPLSLECTVEGTSNPNLYWYRQAAGRGLQLLFYSVGIGQISSEVPQNLSASRPQDRQFILSSKKLLLSDSGFYLCAWNDRNTEAFFGQGTRLTVV.